The TCR beta chain under discussion was sequenced for a study of CD8 T cells in Susac syndrome. Between the trimmed V and J ends, which lost 0 bases and 2 bases, there was a span of 17 bases. The CDR3 contains 16 residues. Germline V gene data show CDR1 as DFQATT and CDR2 as SNEGSKA (reference sequence). cDNA came from about 0.46 to 1 ug RNA primed by random hexamers. An immunoSEQ multiplex PCR generated amplified TCR beta CDR3 products spanning 54 Vbeta and 13 Jbeta. TCRdb re-analysed the immunoSEQ multiplex PCR reads in MiXCR, keeping a single row per CDR3 protein. The sample has approximately 120,000 distinct CDR3 sequences; approximately 91% are singletons. Findings of the study overall: It was acknowledged in the study that its TCR sequencing and HLA analysis involved a relatively small number of individuals.

Details on this clonotype: The target antigen is unknown.

Sequencing of TCR beta was performed on blood CD8+ and CD4+ T cells. Negative isolation was used for CD8+ and CD4+ T cells, and FACS enrichment was applied to TEMRA cells. Sequencing was performed on CD4+ T cells from PBMCs. The clonotype was recovered from a human donor in good health. V is TRBV20-1 and J is TRBJ2-7; maybe TRBD1 (6 bases). The chain's CDR3 is CSARDRGTKLTYEQYF. In DNA, the CDR3 is TGCAGTGCTAGAGATAGAGGGACAAAATTAACCTACGAGCAGTACTTC.